A selection of T cell receptor beta chains follows, all from one sample in a study of OX40 agonist ivuxolimab in advanced cancers. Produced via immunoSEQ multiplex PCR; TCRdb's table is partial and in-frame only. Found here are 77,000 or so clones, more than 85% of them singletons; the top ten hold roughly a tenth. The specimen comprised CD4+ or CD8+ T cells sorted from blood, sampled in a trial of the OX40 agonist ivuxolimab. These TCRs come from an adult with an advanced solid tumor such as melanoma, head and neck, liver or kidney cancer. The CDR3 runs from the conserved cysteine through the conserved F or W. D genes are given only for firm matches. Clone size is shown for a subset of rows, as once, few, many or a class of expanded clone.

j_call | v_call | clone_size | d_call | cdr3_aa | cdr3_nt
TRBJ1-5 | TRBV4-3 | once | - | CASSQDRVGGNQPQHF | TGCGCCAGCAGCCAAGATCGGGTAGGCGGCAATCAGCCCCAGCATTTT
TRBJ2-7 | TRBV4-1 | - | TRBD1 | CASSQDQGTGYRWDYEQYF | TGCGCCAGCAGCCAAGATCAGGGGACAGGTTATAGGTGGGACTACGAGCAGTACTTC
TRBJ2-7 | TRBV7-2 | once | TRBD2 | CASSLGGGPRNYEQYF | TGTGCCAGCAGCTTAGGCGGGGGGCCACGAAACTACGAGCAGTACTTC
TRBJ1-1 | TRBV2 | - | - | CASSEEWGGLNTEAFF | TGTGCCAGCAGTGAAGAATGGGGAGGTCTGAACACTGAAGCTTTCTTT
TRBJ2-3 | TRBV9 | - | TRBD2 | CASSQHSGGSLTDTQYF | TGTGCCAGCAGCCAACATAGCGGGGGGTCGCTCACAGATACGCAGTATTTT
TRBJ1-5 | TRBV5-6 | - | - | CASSLKRGGVGQPQHF | TGTGCCAGCAGCTTGAAGCGGGGCGGGGTTGGCCAGCCCCAGCATTTT
TRBJ2-1 | TRBV13 | - | - | CASSYRGNEQFF | TGTGCCAGCAGTTACCGGGGCAATGAGCAGTTCTTC
TRBJ1-2 | TRBV11-2 | - | - | CASSLIGGVVPYGYTF | TGTGCCAGCAGCTTAATCGGGGGTGTGGTTCCCTATGGCTACACCTTC
TRBJ2-5 | TRBV15 | once | TRBD2 | CATSTKGTSGWETQYF | TGTGCCACCAGCACCAAAGGGACTAGCGGGTGGGAGACCCAGTACTTC
TRBJ2-7 | TRBV4-2 | - | - | CASSLGTSYEQYF | TGTGCCAGCAGCCTCGGGACGTCTTACGAGCAGTACTTC
TRBJ2-5 | TRBV7-9 | - | - | CASSRGSETQYF | TGTGCCAGCAGCCGGGGTTCGGAGACCCAGTACTTC
TRBJ2-5 | TRBV13 | - | TRBD2 | CASRGTSGKETQYF | TGTGCCAGCAGGGGGACTAGCGGGAAAGAGACCCAGTACTTC
TRBJ2-4 | TRBV19 | - | - | CATRDAMVNIQYF | TGTGCCACCCGAGACGCCATGGTAAACATTCAGTACTTC
TRBJ2-3 | TRBV13 | - | TRBD2 | CASSSTSAGTSTDTQYF | TGTGCCAGCAGCTCGACCTCAGCGGGGACTAGCACAGATACGCAGTATTTT
TRBJ2-1 | TRBV7-9 | once | TRBD2 | CASSVLAGGSHEQFF | TGTGCCAGCAGCGTTCTAGCGGGGGGATCTCATGAGCAGTTCTTC
TRBJ1-2 | TRBV6-5 | once | - | CASSYSEGDYGYTF | TGTGCCAGCAGTTACTCGGAGGGCGACTATGGCTACACCTTC